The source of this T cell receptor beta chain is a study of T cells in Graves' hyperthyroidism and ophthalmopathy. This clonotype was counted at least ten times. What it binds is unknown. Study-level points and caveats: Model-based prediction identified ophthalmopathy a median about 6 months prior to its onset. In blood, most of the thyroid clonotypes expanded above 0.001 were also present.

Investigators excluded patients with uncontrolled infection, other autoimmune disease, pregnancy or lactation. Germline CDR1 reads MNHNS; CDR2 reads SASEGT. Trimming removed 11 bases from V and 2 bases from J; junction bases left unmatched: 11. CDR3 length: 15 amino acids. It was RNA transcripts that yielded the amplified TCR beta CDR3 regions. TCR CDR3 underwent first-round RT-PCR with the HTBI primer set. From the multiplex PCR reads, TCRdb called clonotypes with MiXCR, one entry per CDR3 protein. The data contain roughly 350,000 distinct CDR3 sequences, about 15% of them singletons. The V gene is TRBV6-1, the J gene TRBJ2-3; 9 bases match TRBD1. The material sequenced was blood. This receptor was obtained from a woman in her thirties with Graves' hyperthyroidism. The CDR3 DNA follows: TGTGCCGGCACCGCGGGACAGGGAGACACAGATACGCAGTATTTT. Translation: CAGTAGQGDTDTQYF.